Each of the 10 T cell receptor beta chains below was sequenced from the same sample in a study of cytomegalovirus exposure and HLA in healthy donors. Primers for the PCR totalled 60 Vbeta and 13 Jbeta. Sequencing was performed with immunoSEQ multiplex PCR; in TCRdb, only in-frame clones are kept and a portion is missing. The sample holds roughly 200,000 clones, about 80% seen once. Sequences were obtained from PBMCs. All receptors come from a man younger than 30 in good health and CMV-seronegative.

This chain links TRBV5-6 with TRBJ2-2; D is uncertain. Germline CDR1 is SGHDT and CDR2 is YYEEEE. Trimming stripped 1 base from V and 6 bases from J, with 10 bases between. The CDR3 sequence is 14 residues long. In nucleotides, the CDR3 is TGTGCCAGCAGCTTGCTGATTAACTCCGGGGAGCTGTTTTTT. This gives the protein CASSLLINSGELFF.

This chain joins TRBV30 and TRBJ2-6; D is perhaps TRBD2 (7 bases). Germline loops: CDR1 GTSNPN, CDR2 SVGIG (reference sequence). The CDR3 totals 17 residues. CDR3 residues: CALDVRGRSSGANVLTF. Written as DNA, the CDR3 is TGTGCGTTAGATGTGCGGGGGCGCAGCTCTGGGGCCAACGTCCTGACTTTC.

J is TRBJ2-7 and V is TRBV5-3; TRBD1 matches at 10 bases. TRBV5-3 is assigned to the ORF class and has an uncertain function. V dropped 4 bases and J dropped 4; count of bases not matched to a gene: 8. The CDR3 has 15 amino acids. CDR3 bases: TGTGCCAGAAGCCGGTCGAGACAGGGGGCATACGAGCAGTACTTC. This translates into CARSRSRQGAYEQYF.

J is TRBJ1-5 and V is TRBV30; D gene unclear. Germline V CDR1 and CDR2: GTSNPN, SVGIG (reference sequence). The CDR3 sequence is 13 residues long. Trimming shortened V by 2 bases and J by 4 bases, and 9 bases separated the two germline ends. The CDR3 DNA reads as TGTGCCTGGAGTCGGGGATGGAATCAGCCCCAGCATTTT. Its translation is CAWSRGWNQPQHF.

V and J are TRBV5-1 and TRBJ2-3, with 7 bases that match TRBD2. Germline CDR1 is SGHRS and CDR2 is YFSETQ. The length of the CDR3 is 15 residues. The V segment lost 5 bases and the J segment 0 bases; nucleotides outside the gene matches: 6. CDR3 coding DNA: TGCGCCAGCAGTCCTGGGACTACTAGCACAGATACGCAGTATTTT. Its protein product is CASSPGTTSTDTQYF.

The chain combines TRBV6-6 with TRBJ2-1, with 11 bases aligning to TRBD2. The CDR3 has 11 residues. The germline V gene encodes CDR1 MNHNY and CDR2 SVGAGI (reference sequence). Unmatched junction bases numbered 0, after V lost 8 bases and J lost 9 bases. CDR3 DNA sequence: TGTGCCAGCGGACTAGCGGGTGAGCAGTTCTTC. Its translation: CASGLAGEQFF.

The V call is TRBV18, the J call TRBJ2-5, with D uncertain. The CDR3 has 15 amino acids. CDR1 and CDR2 from the germline V gene are KGHSH and LQKENI. V shed 3 bases and J shed 7 bases, with 18 bases lying between them. CDR3 in amino acids: CASSPATEPGGTQYF. DNA of the CDR3: TGTGCCAGCTCACCGGCGACTGAGCCCGGTGGGACCCAGTACTTC.

The gene calls are TRBV6-5 and TRBJ2-7, with a weak D call TRBD1 (5 bases). V was pared by 0 bases and J by 2 bases, with 11 bases between. The CDR3 runs 15 residues. Per germline, CDR1 MNHEY and CDR2 SVGAGI. CDR3 sequence: CASSYSARDAYEQYF. Written as DNA, the CDR3 is TGTGCCAGCAGTTACTCAGCCAGGGATGCCTACGAGCAGTACTTC.

V usage is TRBV7-9 and J usage is TRBJ2-7; D is possibly TRBD1 (5 bases). Trimming pared 1 base from V and 4 bases from J, leaving 8 bases between. The CDR3 loop spans 13 amino acids. The germline V gene encodes CDR1 SEHNR and CDR2 FQNEAQ (reference sequence). The CDR3, as DNA: TGTGCCAGCAGCTTAGAAGGGGATTACGAGCAGTACTTC. This encodes CASSLEGDYEQYF.

The chain recombines TRBV5-8 with TRBJ1-1; D not certain. The V gene lost 1 base and the J gene lost 1 base, with 14 bases spanning the gap. Germline values: CDR1 SGHTS, CDR2 YDEGEE. This CDR3 spans 16 amino acids. CDR3 in DNA: TGTGCCAGCAGCTTGAGAGTCCGGAGTAAGAACACTGAAGCTTTCTTT. It specifies CASSLRVRSKNTEAFF.